This T cell receptor (beta chain) was recorded in a study of T cell responses to AZD1222 COVID-19 vaccine. Overall study results and limits: The donors showed a predominance of white British ancestry and of females, with possible underestimation of clonal diversity. The study identified only six AZD1222 recipients as seropositive at baseline.

The CDR3 sequence is 11 residues long. V was trimmed by 6 bases and J by 8 bases, leaving 11 bases between them. In germline, CDR1 is SQVTM, CDR2 ANQGSEA. Using immunoSEQ multiplex PCR, the repertoire was profiled, and TCRdb retains in-frame clones only, with some absent. The sample includes roughly 120,000 clones, about four fifths of them seen just once. Comments on this clone: Its antigen is unidentified.

The sample in question was peripheral blood, obtained on day 0 of AZD1222 vaccination. This TCR was recovered from an adult in good health. The gene calls are TRBV29-1 and TRBJ2-1, with D tentatively TRBD2 (5 bases). The CDR3, as DNA: TGCAGCGTCGGGGATCCGGATGAGCAGTTCTTC. Translating it yields CSVGDPDEQFF.